The rows below give T cell receptor beta chains drawn from one sample of a study of blood T cells in healthy people across ages. TCRdb analysed the 5' RACE reads with MiXCR anew, one entry per CDR3 protein. The table includes 780,000 or so distinct CDR3 sequences, just over 55% detected once. Sequencing input: blood. The source of these receptors is a man in his forties in good health. The CDR3 runs from the conserved cysteine through the conserved F or W. D genes are given only for firm matches. Size is omitted from some rows. Given values are once, few, many or a class for expanded clones.

cdr3_length: 15; d_call: TRBD1; clone_size: NA; v_call: TRBV20-1; j_call: TRBJ2-5; cdr3_nt: TGCAGTGCTTATATCGGGACAGGGGAAAAAGAGACCCAGTACTTC; cdr3_aa: CSAYIGTGEKETQYF
cdr3_length: 15; d_call: NA; clone_size: NA; v_call: TRBV4-1; j_call: TRBJ1-4; cdr3_nt: TGCGCCAGCAGCCAAAGAATCGGGTCTAATGAAAAACTGTTTTTT; cdr3_aa: CASSQRIGSNEKLFF
cdr3_length: 13; d_call: TRBD2; clone_size: few; v_call: TRBV5-1; j_call: TRBJ2-1; cdr3_nt: TGCGCCAGCGGGACTAGCGGGAGAGATGAGCAGTTCTTC; cdr3_aa: CASGTSGRDEQFF
cdr3_length: 15; d_call: NA; clone_size: few; v_call: TRBV7-2; j_call: TRBJ2-3; cdr3_nt: TGTGCCAGCAGCCCAATCACTAGATGGGCAGATACGCAGTATTTT; cdr3_aa: CASSPITRWADTQYF
cdr3_length: 12; d_call: NA; clone_size: few; v_call: TRBV29-1; j_call: TRBJ2-1; cdr3_nt: TGCAGCGTTGGCCAGGGGCACAATGAGCAGTTCTTC; cdr3_aa: CSVGQGHNEQFF
cdr3_length: 14; d_call: NA; clone_size: NA; v_call: TRBV3-1; j_call: TRBJ2-5; cdr3_nt: TGTGCCAGCAGCCAGGGAAGTAACCAAGAGACCCAGTACTTC; cdr3_aa: CASSQGSNQETQYF
cdr3_length: 13; d_call: NA; clone_size: few; v_call: TRBV29-1; j_call: TRBJ2-1; cdr3_nt: TGCAGCGTCCGGGACTTTGCCTACAATGAGCAGTTCTTC; cdr3_aa: CSVRDFAYNEQFF
cdr3_length: 13; d_call: TRBD1; clone_size: NA; v_call: TRBV15; j_call: TRBJ2-5; cdr3_nt: TGTGCCACCAGCGGGACAGGATACAATGAGCAGTACTTC; cdr3_aa: CATSGTGYNEQYF
cdr3_length: 15; d_call: NA; clone_size: NA; v_call: TRBV27; j_call: TRBJ2-1; cdr3_nt: TGTGCCAGCAGTAACGAGGGGGGAGATAACAATGAGCAGTTCTTC; cdr3_aa: CASSNEGGDNNEQFF
cdr3_length: 17; d_call: NA; clone_size: NA; v_call: TRBV5-1; j_call: TRBJ2-5; cdr3_nt: TGCGCCAGCAGCATGGGAGGAGCCAACGGCTATCAAGAGACCCAGTACTTC; cdr3_aa: CASSMGGANGYQETQYF
cdr3_length: 14; d_call: NA; clone_size: NA; v_call: TRBV20-1; j_call: TRBJ1-2; cdr3_nt: TGCAGTGCCAGAGAGGCAGCGGCGGGCTATGGCTACACCTTC; cdr3_aa: CSAREAAAGYGYTF
cdr3_length: 15; d_call: NA; clone_size: NA; v_call: TRBV28; j_call: TRBJ1-2; cdr3_nt: TGTGCCAGCAGTTTCCCGACACCTGGAGGGTCTGGCTACACCTTC; cdr3_aa: CASSFPTPGGSGYTF
cdr3_length: 15; d_call: TRBD2; clone_size: few; v_call: TRBV4-1; j_call: TRBJ2-5; cdr3_nt: TGCGCCAGCAGCCAAGAATTAGCGGGGCAAGAGACCCAGTACTTC; cdr3_aa: CASSQELAGQETQYF
cdr3_length: 13; d_call: NA; clone_size: NA; v_call: TRBV24-1; j_call: TRBJ2-1; cdr3_nt: TGTGCCACCAGTGATTCCCGTATCAATGAGCAGTTCTTC; cdr3_aa: CATSDSRINEQFF
cdr3_length: 15; d_call: NA; clone_size: once; v_call: TRBV27; j_call: TRBJ2-3; cdr3_nt: TGTGCCAGCAGTATCCCCGGAAGGGTGGCGGATACGCAGTATTTT; cdr3_aa: CASSIPGRVADTQYF
cdr3_length: 15; d_call: NA; clone_size: NA; v_call: TRBV20-1; j_call: TRBJ2-3; cdr3_nt: TGCAGTGCCGCGTGGGCGCAAACTAGCACAGATACGCAGTATTTT; cdr3_aa: CSAAWAQTSTDTQYF
cdr3_length: 16; d_call: TRBD2; clone_size: NA; v_call: TRBV13; j_call: TRBJ2-1; cdr3_nt: TGTGCCAGCGGGACTAGCGGCATGAGCTCCTACAATGAGCAGTTCTTC; cdr3_aa: CASGTSGMSSYNEQFF
cdr3_length: 15; d_call: TRBD2; clone_size: once; v_call: TRBV25-1; j_call: TRBJ2-5; cdr3_nt: TGTGCCAGCAGTGAAGTAAAGGCGGGGGGAGAGACCCAGTACTTC; cdr3_aa: CASSEVKAGGETQYF
cdr3_length: 15; d_call: TRBD2; clone_size: NA; v_call: TRBV9; j_call: TRBJ2-1; cdr3_nt: TGTGCCAGCAGCTCCCCGACTAGCGTTTACAATGAGCAGTTCTTC; cdr3_aa: CASSSPTSVYNEQFF
cdr3_length: 12; d_call: NA; clone_size: few; v_call: TRBV27; j_call: TRBJ2-1; cdr3_nt: TGTGCCAGCAGTTTACCTAAGGGTGAGCAGTTCTTC; cdr3_aa: CASSLPKGEQFF
cdr3_length: 15; d_call: NA; clone_size: few; v_call: TRBV12-3/TRBV12-4; j_call: TRBJ2-4; cdr3_nt: TGTGCCAGCAGTCCCTACAGGGACGGGGGAAACATTCAGTACTTC; cdr3_aa: CASSPYRDGGNIQYF
cdr3_length: 15; d_call: NA; clone_size: NA; v_call: TRBV6-1; j_call: TRBJ2-1; cdr3_nt: TGTGCCAGCAGTGAGATCTGGGGCAACTACAATGAGCAGTTCTTC; cdr3_aa: CASSEIWGNYNEQFF
cdr3_length: 18; d_call: TRBD2; clone_size: NA; v_call: TRBV7-3; j_call: TRBJ2-1; cdr3_nt: TGTGCCAGCAGCTTAACTGGGATTAGCGGGGGATCCTACAATGAGCAGTTCTTC; cdr3_aa: CASSLTGISGGSYNEQFF
cdr3_length: 16; d_call: TRBD1; clone_size: NA; v_call: TRBV4-2; j_call: TRBJ2-5; cdr3_nt: TGTGCCAGCAGCCAATCGACTCAGGGGGCTCGGGAGACCCAGTACTTC; cdr3_aa: CASSQSTQGARETQYF
cdr3_length: 14; d_call: NA; clone_size: NA; v_call: TRBV7-3; j_call: TRBJ2-7; cdr3_nt: TGTGCCAGCAGCTCAACCCCCACTAACTACGAGCAGTACTTC; cdr3_aa: CASSSTPTNYEQYF
cdr3_length: 16; d_call: NA; clone_size: few; v_call: TRBV6-2/TRBV6-3; j_call: TRBJ2-4; cdr3_nt: TGTGCCAGCAGTTACTCGCTGACTCCGTCCCAAAACATTCAGTACTTC; cdr3_aa: CASSYSLTPSQNIQYF
cdr3_length: 17; d_call: TRBD2; clone_size: NA; v_call: TRBV7-9; j_call: TRBJ2-3; cdr3_nt: TGTGCCAGCAGCTCCCCGAGGGCGGGGGGTTCTGCAGATACGCAGTATTTT; cdr3_aa: CASSSPRAGGSADTQYF
cdr3_length: 14; d_call: TRBD1; clone_size: NA; v_call: TRBV14; j_call: TRBJ2-2; cdr3_nt: TGTGCCAGCAGCCAGGACAGGCGCACCGGGGAGCTGTTTTTT; cdr3_aa: CASSQDRRTGELFF
cdr3_length: 13; d_call: NA; clone_size: few; v_call: TRBV12-3/TRBV12-4; j_call: TRBJ2-7; cdr3_nt: TGTGCCAGCAGTTCAGCCAGCTCCTACGAGCAGTACTTC; cdr3_aa: CASSSASSYEQYF
cdr3_length: 15; d_call: TRBD2; clone_size: few; v_call: TRBV28; j_call: TRBJ2-3; cdr3_nt: TGTGCCAGCAGCTTTAGCGGGGGGTTAGCAGATACGCAGTATTTT; cdr3_aa: CASSFSGGLADTQYF
cdr3_length: 17; d_call: NA; clone_size: NA; v_call: TRBV20-1; j_call: TRBJ2-7; cdr3_nt: TGCAGTGCTAGAGATAAGGGGGACGAGTCGAACTCCTACGAGCAGTACTTC; cdr3_aa: CSARDKGDESNSYEQYF
cdr3_length: 13; d_call: TRBD1; clone_size: few; v_call: TRBV6-2/TRBV6-3; j_call: TRBJ2-3; cdr3_nt: TGTGCCAGCACCAGGGGGAGCACAGATACGCAGTATTTT; cdr3_aa: CASTRGSTDTQYF
cdr3_length: 13; d_call: TRBD2; clone_size: NA; v_call: TRBV20-1; j_call: TRBJ2-7; cdr3_nt: TGCAGTGTGGGGCGGGGGACCTACAATGAGCAGTACTTC; cdr3_aa: CSVGRGTYNEQYF
cdr3_length: 16; d_call: NA; clone_size: NA; v_call: TRBV24-1; j_call: TRBJ2-7; cdr3_nt: TGTGCCACCATTTCTCCAGGGGGGACAGCGAACTACGAGCAGTACTTC; cdr3_aa: CATISPGGTANYEQYF
cdr3_length: 12; d_call: NA; clone_size: NA; v_call: TRBV4-3; j_call: TRBJ2-3; cdr3_nt: TGCGCCAGCAGTCAGGGAGAAGATACGCAGTATTTT; cdr3_aa: CASSQGEDTQYF
cdr3_length: 17; d_call: TRBD2; clone_size: once; v_call: TRBV7-2; j_call: TRBJ2-7; cdr3_nt: TGTGCCAGCAGCCCGGCCTTAGCGGGAGTTAGTTCGTACGAGCAGTACTTC; cdr3_aa: CASSPALAGVSSYEQYF
cdr3_length: 17; d_call: NA; clone_size: few; v_call: TRBV10-3; j_call: TRBJ1-5; cdr3_nt: TGTGCCAGCCGCCGGGGCAGCTCAAGAAATAGCAATCAGCCCCAGCATTTT; cdr3_aa: CASRRGSSRNSNQPQHF
cdr3_length: 17; d_call: NA; clone_size: NA; v_call: TRBV7-2; j_call: TRBJ2-3; cdr3_nt: TGTGCCAGCAGCTCCTTACAGGCTCCCACCATTTTAGATACGCAGTATTTT; cdr3_aa: CASSSLQAPTILDTQYF
cdr3_length: 15; d_call: NA; clone_size: NA; v_call: TRBV6-6; j_call: TRBJ2-7; cdr3_nt: TGTGCCAGCGGGAACGACTATCTGAACTACAATGAGCAGTACTTC; cdr3_aa: CASGNDYLNYNEQYF
cdr3_length: 14; d_call: NA; clone_size: NA; v_call: TRBV7-2; j_call: TRBJ2-5; cdr3_nt: TGTGCCAGCAGCGAGGCGGGGCGTCAAGAGACCCAGTACTTC; cdr3_aa: CASSEAGRQETQYF
cdr3_length: 11; d_call: NA; clone_size: once; v_call: TRBV20-1; j_call: TRBJ1-1; cdr3_nt: TGCAGTGCTAGCACTGACACTGAAGCTTTCTTT; cdr3_aa: CSASTDTEAFF
cdr3_length: 14; d_call: NA; clone_size: NA; v_call: TRBV3-1; j_call: TRBJ2-4; cdr3_nt: TGTGCCAGCAGCCAACAGTCGACCAAAAACATTCAGTACTTC; cdr3_aa: CASSQQSTKNIQYF
cdr3_length: 16; d_call: NA; clone_size: NA; v_call: TRBV4-2; j_call: TRBJ1-2; cdr3_nt: TGTGCCAGCAGCCAAGATTTCGGAGGGGATAATTATGGCTACACCTTC; cdr3_aa: CASSQDFGGDNYGYTF
cdr3_length: 13; d_call: NA; clone_size: NA; v_call: TRBV24-1; j_call: TRBJ2-3; cdr3_nt: TGTGCCACCAGTGACGCCGCCACAGATACGCAGTATTTT; cdr3_aa: CATSDAATDTQYF
cdr3_length: 14; d_call: NA; clone_size: many; v_call: TRBV7-6; j_call: TRBJ2-7; cdr3_nt: TGTGCCAGCAGCTGGCGGGACGGTGCCTACGAGCAGTACTTC; cdr3_aa: CASSWRDGAYEQYF
cdr3_length: 16; d_call: TRBD1; clone_size: once; v_call: TRBV7-2; j_call: TRBJ1-1; cdr3_nt: TGTGCCAGCAGCCTACAGGGGCCGCCCCTGAACACTGAAGCTTTCTTT; cdr3_aa: CASSLQGPPLNTEAFF
cdr3_length: 14; d_call: NA; clone_size: NA; v_call: TRBV15; j_call: TRBJ1-4; cdr3_nt: TGTGCCACCCAGGACCCTCGGTGGCACGAAAAACTGTTTTTT; cdr3_aa: CATQDPRWHEKLFF
cdr3_length: 18; d_call: NA; clone_size: NA; v_call: TRBV7-2; j_call: TRBJ2-4; cdr3_nt: TGTGCCAGCAGCCCGCTCGCTGGTAGAGGGGGGGCCAAAAACATTCAGTACTTC; cdr3_aa: CASSPLAGRGGAKNIQYF
cdr3_length: 13; d_call: NA; clone_size: NA; v_call: TRBV10-3; j_call: TRBJ1-2; cdr3_nt: TGTGCCATCAGAGAGGGTAATTCCTATGGCTACACCTTC; cdr3_aa: CAIREGNSYGYTF
cdr3_length: 15; d_call: NA; clone_size: NA; v_call: TRBV6-5; j_call: TRBJ2-1; cdr3_nt: TGTGCCAGCAGTAGTAGGGATCCTACAACCAATGAGCAGTTCTTC; cdr3_aa: CASSSRDPTTNEQFF
cdr3_length: 15; d_call: TRBD2; clone_size: once; v_call: TRBV20-1; j_call: TRBJ2-3; cdr3_nt: TGCAGTGCTAGAGTCGGAGCGGGGAGCACAGCTACGCAGTATTTT; cdr3_aa: CSARVGAGSTATQYF
cdr3_length: 13; d_call: NA; clone_size: NA; v_call: TRBV10-3; j_call: TRBJ1-4; cdr3_nt: TGTGCCATCGGCGGGTCAGATAATGAAAAACTGTTTTTT; cdr3_aa: CAIGGSDNEKLFF